This TCR beta chain was found in a study of beta chain features in type 1 diabetes. Across the study: Age and gender were similar between patients and healthy donors, as were cell yields. Across the samples, over 85 million sorted cells were examined in total.

Per germline, CDR1 SGHVS and CDR2 FQNEAQ. This CDR3 spans 16 amino acids. The ends were cut back, 5 bases at V and 2 bases at J, with 18 bases in the middle. Points on this clone: Its antigen is undetermined.

The authors reverse transcribed all of the isolated RNA, so sequencing captured expressed TCRB transcripts. The protocol was immunoSEQ multiplex PCR, while the TCRdb copy is restricted to in-frame clones and leaves out a portion. This sample has hundreds of thousands of clones, with roughly a sixth found just once. Study outcomes and limitations: The cDNA sequencing approach could over-represent high-TCR-expressing cells. There was a moderate but significant shortening of TCRB CDR3s in all four CD4+ subsets of Type 1 diabetes patients.

The chain couples TRBV7-8 to TRBJ2-5; D gene unclear. Sequenced input: naive CD4+ T cells from blood. The sequence was obtained from a man between 18 and 29 years old in good health. CDR3 residues: CASSPTVRVQQETQYF. The CDR3, as DNA: TGTGCCAGCAGCCCGACGGTTCGGGTACAGCAAGAGACCCAGTACTTC.